This T cell receptor (beta chain) came from a study of control samples from healthy donors and cancer patients. The table came from immunoSEQ multiplex PCR; TCRdb's copy has only in-frame clones and leaves some out. The repertoire includes fewer than 50,000 clones, roughly nine tenths of them detected once, and under 0.95% sits in the top ten. The CDR3 loop spans 16 amino acids. The germline V gene encodes CDR1 SGHRS and CDR2 YFSETQ. J was trimmed by 1 base and V by 2 bases; bases with no gene match: 7. Material: PBMCs. The TCR sequence derives from a man younger than 45 with colorectal cancer. V and J are TRBV5-1 and TRBJ2-3; the match to TRBD1 covers 7 bases. The CDR3 nucleotides are TGCGCCAGCAGCTTACCGGGACAGACGGGCACAGATACGCAGTATTTT. Protein product: CASSLPGQTGTDTQYF.